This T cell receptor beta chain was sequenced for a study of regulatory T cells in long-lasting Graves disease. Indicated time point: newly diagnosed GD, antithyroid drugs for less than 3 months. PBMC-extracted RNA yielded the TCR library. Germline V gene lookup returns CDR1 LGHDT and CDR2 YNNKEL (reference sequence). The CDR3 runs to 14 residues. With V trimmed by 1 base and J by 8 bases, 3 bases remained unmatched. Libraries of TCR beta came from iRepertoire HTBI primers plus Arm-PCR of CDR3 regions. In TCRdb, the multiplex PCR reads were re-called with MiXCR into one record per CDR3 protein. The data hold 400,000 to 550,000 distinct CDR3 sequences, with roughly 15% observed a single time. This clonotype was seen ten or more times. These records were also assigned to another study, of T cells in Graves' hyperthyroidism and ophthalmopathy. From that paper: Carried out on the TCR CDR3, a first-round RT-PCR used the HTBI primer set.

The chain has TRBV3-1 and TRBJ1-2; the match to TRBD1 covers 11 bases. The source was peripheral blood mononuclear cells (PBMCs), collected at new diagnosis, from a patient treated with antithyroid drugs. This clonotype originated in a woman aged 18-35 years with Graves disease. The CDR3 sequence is CASSQGTGGRGYTF. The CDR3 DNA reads TGTGCCAGCAGCCAAGGGACAGGGGGCCGAGGCTACACCTTC.